A selection of T cell receptor beta chains follows, all from one sample in a study of blood T cells in healthy people across ages. TCRdb called the 5' RACE reads again in MiXCR, with one record for every CDR3 protein. The sample has about 1.5 million distinct CDR3 sequences, approximately 43% seen once; the top ten hold under 5%. Sample: blood. Every receptor here comes from a woman between 18 and 30 years old in good health. Each CDR3 is given with its conserved first and last residue. D genes are given only for firm matches. Some rows have no size entry. The others give once, few or many, or a class for an expanded clone.

j_call	clone_size	d_call	v_call	cdr3_aa	cdr3_nt
TRBJ2-1	few	TRBD2	TRBV7-2	CASSLRGGGTNNEQFF	TGTGCCAGCAGCTTACGAGGCGGGGGGACAAACAATGAGCAGTTCTTC
TRBJ2-3	-	TRBD2	TRBV7-9	CASSQTSGGAADTQYF	TGTGCCAGCAGCCAGACTAGCGGGGGGGCCGCAGATACGCAGTATTTT
TRBJ2-7	once	TRBD2	TRBV30	CAWAGVSYEQYF	TGTGCCTGGGCGGGAGTAAGCTATGAGCAGTACTTC
TRBJ1-5	-	TRBD1	TRBV12-3/TRBV12-4	CASTRTGPHQPQHF	TGTGCCAGCACCCGGACAGGGCCCCATCAGCCCCAGCATTTT
TRBJ2-3	-	-	TRBV7-9	CASSLGLDTRYF	TGTGCCAGCAGCTTAGGCTTGGATACGCGGTATTTT
TRBJ2-3	few	TRBD2	TRBV9	CASSVGASGATDTQYF	TGTGCCAGCAGCGTAGGGGCTAGCGGGGCTACAGATACGCAGTATTTT
TRBJ1-6	-	-	TRBV7-3	CASSLTGSRSPLHF	TGTGCCAGCAGCTTAACCGGCTCTCGTTCACCCCTCCACTTT
TRBJ2-1	many	-	TRBV2	CASSDRGNEQFF	TGTGCCAGCAGTGACAGGGGCAATGAGCAGTTCTTC
TRBJ2-5	few	TRBD2	TRBV3-1	CASSQARLAGPKETQYF	TGTGCCAGCAGCCAAGCAAGACTAGCGGGACCCAAAGAGACCCAGTACTTC
TRBJ2-1	-	TRBD2	TRBV9	CASSVLAGELYNEQFF	TGTGCCAGCAGCGTACTAGCGGGAGAACTCTACAATGAGCAGTTCTTC
TRBJ1-2	once	-	TRBV27	CASSLSGGLVYGYTF	TGTGCCAGCAGTTTATCAGGGGGACTAGTCTATGGCTACACCTTC
TRBJ2-3	-	-	TRBV4-2	CASSQETGRTDTQYF	TGTGCCAGCAGCCAAGAAACAGGGAGAACAGATACGCAGTATTTT
TRBJ2-3	few	-	TRBV21-1	CASSKYYLSEGADTQYF	TGTGCCAGCAGCAAATATTATCTGTCAGAGGGGGCAGATACGCAGTATTTT
TRBJ2-3	few	-	TRBV20-1	CSAPRQGTSDTQYF	TGCAGTGCTCCCCGGCAGGGGACTTCAGATACGCAGTATTTT
TRBJ2-5	-	TRBD1	TRBV29-1	CSVELVRDRGYEQYF	TGCAGCGTTGAGCTAGTCCGGGACAGGGGCTATGAGCAGTACTTC
TRBJ2-1	few	-	TRBV2	CASSTGYSYNEQFF	TGTGCCAGCAGTACAGGGTACTCCTACAATGAGCAGTTCTTC
TRBJ1-1	-	TRBD1	TRBV4-2	CASSYDGTADTEAFF	TGTGCCAGCAGCTATGACGGGACAGCAGACACTGAAGCTTTCTTT
TRBJ2-5	few	-	TRBV7-9	CASSLNGGLKRGNEQYF	TGTGCCAGCAGCTTAAATGGTGGCCTAAAGAGAGGCAATGAGCAGTACTTC
TRBJ1-5	few	TRBD1	TRBV20-1	CSARGGNRGVQPQHF	TGCAGTGCTAGAGGGGGGAACAGGGGAGTTCAGCCCCAGCATTTT
TRBJ2-5	few	-	TRBV9	CASSVSSDRSWQTQYF	TGTGCCAGCAGCGTAAGCTCCGACAGGAGCTGGCAGACCCAGTACTTC
TRBJ2-1	-	-	TRBV6-5	CASSYGSGTYNEQFF	TGTGCCAGCAGCTACGGTAGTGGAACCTACAATGAGCAGTTCTTC
TRBJ1-4	-	-	TRBV18	CASSPSGNNEKLFF	TGTGCCAGCTCCCCCTCAGGGAATAACGAAAAACTGTTTTTT
TRBJ2-4	-	-	TRBV10-3	CAISKEGTQNIQYF	TGTGCCATCAGTAAAGAGGGTACGCAAAACATTCAGTACTTC
TRBJ2-3	-	-	TRBV7-2	CASSFTTATDTQYF	TGTGCCAGCAGCTTCACAACCGCCACAGATACGCAGTATTTT
TRBJ2-7	few	TRBD2	TRBV11-2	CASSLETSGTYEQYF	TGTGCCAGCAGCTTAGAAACTAGCGGGACCTACGAGCAGTACTTC
TRBJ2-4	few	TRBD2	TRBV6-5	CASSYEGVLGGRNIQYF	TGTGCCAGCAGTTACGAGGGCGTGCTCGGGGGGAGAAACATTCAGTACTTC
TRBJ2-3	-	-	TRBV2	CASSSTPSTDTQYF	TGTGCCAGCAGCTCAACTCCCAGCACAGATACGCAGTATTTT
TRBJ2-1	few	-	TRBV20-1	CSARVLSSYNEQFF	TGCAGTGCTAGAGTGCTAAGCTCCTACAATGAGCAGTTCTTC
TRBJ1-4	-	-	TRBV2	CASERGALTEKLFF	TGTGCCAGCGAGAGGGGCGCTCTAACCGAAAAACTGTTTTTT
TRBJ2-4	few	TRBD1	TRBV7-8	CASSLDGTGGQQYF	TGTGCCAGCAGCTTAGACGGGACAGGGGGCCAGCAGTACTTC
TRBJ2-5	-	-	TRBV20-1	CSAVGRDAQETQYF	TGCAGTGCCGTGGGACGGGACGCCCAAGAGACCCAGTACTTC
TRBJ1-1	-	-	TRBV20-1	CSARDPLQGTNTEAFF	TGCAGTGCTAGAGATCCCCTTCAAGGTACGAACACTGAAGCTTTCTTT